What follows describes a single T cell receptor (beta chain). Its antigen remains unknown. This entry belongs to a study of T cells and Merkel cell carcinoma outcomes. Regarding the study as a whole: Merkel cell carcinoma outcomes were reportedly predicted by repertoire and T-cell density.

CDR3 length: 11 amino acids. Germline assignment: CDR1 SGHRS and CDR2 YFSETQ. The trim removed 5 bases at V and 10 bases at J, leaving 4 bases unmatched. Repertoires were generated with immunoSEQ multiplex PCR, while TCRdb's copy carries only in-frame clones and drops some. The sample comprises roughly 6,400 clones, less than 85% of which are singletons, and around an eighth rests with the top ten. The genes are TRBV5-1 and TRBJ1-1, with 8 positions matching TRBD1. The receptor was derived from a human donor with Merkel cell carcinoma. Some clones in this sample may be carry-over from other donors' samples. The sequencing sample was made of tumor tissue from Merkel cell carcinoma. The CDR3 bases are TGCGCCAGCAGGGACAGGGAAGGAGCTTTCTTT. Protein product: CASRDREGAFF.